One and the same sample provided the 24 T cell receptor beta chains below, sequenced in a study of T cell repertoires in aging, cancer and after chemotherapy. The template was genomic DNA from peripheral blood, not RNA. Multiplex touch-down PCR with TRB-A/B primers amplified rearranged V-D-J TRB sequences. TCRdb re-analysed the multiplex PCR reads in MiXCR, keeping a single row per CDR3 protein. The sample carries 2,500 to 3,500 distinct CDR3 sequences, approximately 23% recorded once. The sequencing input was blood. The receptors derive from a human donor with a solid tumor.

This clonotype is labeled as medium-sized. The chain joins TRBV24-1 to TRBJ2-5; 8 nucleotides align to TRBD2. The V segment lost 5 bases and the J segment 2 bases; nucleotides outside the gene matches: 15. The germline V gene has CDR1 KGHDR and CDR2 SFDVKD. The CDR3 totals 18 residues. The CDR3 nucleotides are TGTGCCACCAGTGCCGCGACGGCGGCGGGAGGACGGCAAGAGACCCAGTACTTC. Amino acids: CATSAATAAGGRQETQYF.

This clonotype is termed medium-sized. This sequence joins TRBV7-6 and TRBJ1-4; 8 bases align to TRBD1. Germline values: CDR1 SGHVS, CDR2 FNYEAQ. J was trimmed by 7 bases and V by 3 bases; bases with no gene match: 4. The CDR3 is 14 residues long. The CDR3 region has the DNA TGTGCCAGCAGCTTCGGACAGGGAGGTGAAAAACTGTTTTTT. This sequence encodes CASSFGQGGEKLFF.

The DNA of the CDR3 is TGTGCCAGCAATTCTCAGGGAACAGGGTGGGACAATCAGCCCCAGCATTTT. Residues: CASNSQGTGWDNQPQHF. This chain links TRBV28 with TRBJ1-5, with D possibly TRBD1 on 6 matching bases. V was shortened by 7 bases and J by 3 bases, with 22 bases between the two germline ends. The CDR3 extends over 17 amino acids. Germline V gene lookup returns CDR1 MDHEN and CDR2 SYDVKM.

This chain connects TRBV24-1 to TRBJ2-7; the match to TRBD2 covers 13 bases. With 8 bases clipped from V and 0 bases from J, the junction kept 3 bases outside the gene matches. CDR1 is KGHDR, CDR2 SFDVKD, per germline. This CDR3 is 15 amino acids long. This CDR3 is CATTRTSGGSYEQYF. In DNA form, the CDR3 reads TGTGCCACCACTCGGACTAGCGGGGGCTCCTACGAGCAGTACTTC.

J is TRBJ2-3 and V is TRBV7-2; 9 positions agree with TRBD2. After removal of 4 bases from V and 1 base from J, the junction contained 6 bases not matched to a gene. The CDR3 covers 16 residues. Germline lookup yields CDR1 SGHTA and CDR2 FQGNSA. This CDR3 reads CASSSREGDGTDTQYF. The CDR3 bases are TGTGCCAGCAGCTCGCGGGAGGGTGACGGCACAGATACGCAGTATTTT.

The chain recombines TRBV20-1 with TRBJ2-1, with D possibly being TRBD2 (6 bases). This CDR3 spans 16 amino acids. Trimming stripped 3 bases from V and 0 bases from J, with 15 bases between. Germline values: CDR1 DFQATT, CDR2 SNEGSKA (reference sequence). In DNA form, the CDR3 reads TGCAGTGCTAGTGGGGACCGGGGGTCCTCCTACAATGAGCAGTTCTTC. Translating gives CSASGDRGSSYNEQFF.

Relative to its sample, this clonotype is medium-sized (0.01 to 0.1%). The chain has TRBV19 and TRBJ1-5; 8 nucleotides match TRBD1. This CDR3 region has 15 residues. Germline V lookup: CDR1 LNHDA, CDR2 SQIVND (reference sequence). V lost 6 bases, J lost 6 bases, and 10 bases stayed unmatched. DNA for the CDR3: TGTGCCAGTAGCTTGGACAGGGTAGGCGTTCAGCCCCAGCATTTT. Translated: CASSLDRVGVQPQHF.

A note on this clonotype: Just one base apart from a much larger clone, this may be a read error. V usage is TRBV6-5 and J usage is TRBJ1-4; TRBD1 is a possible D gene (6 bases). This CDR3 is 12 amino acids long. Trimming took off 2 bases at V and 16 bases at J, with 14 bases between the two ends. CDR1 and CDR2 from the germline V gene are MNHEY and SVGAGI. The CDR3 nucleotides are TGTGCCAGCAGTTACGCAGGGGACTACCGGTTTTTT. Translated, it gives CASSYAGDYRFF.

This clonotype was counted between two and nine times. The chain employs TRBV5-1 and TRBJ1-5; 7 bases map to TRBD1. V dropped 4 bases and J dropped 5; count of bases not matched to a gene: 9. The CDR3 length is 15 residues. Looked up from germline, CDR1 is SGHRS and CDR2 is YFSETQ. The CDR3 region is CASSLRGRNDQPQHF. The CDR3 region has the DNA TGCGCCAGCAGCCTTAGGGGGCGTAACGATCAGCCCCAGCATTTT.

The sample holds a few counts of this clonotype. The chain recombines TRBV12-5 with TRBJ2-3; 8 positions match TRBD1. Trimming took 2 bases from V and 4 from J; bases not matched to a gene: 2. The germline gives CDR1 LGHNT, CDR2 FRNRAP. CDR3 length: 14 amino acids. The CDR3: CASGLLTGADTQYF. The CDR3 bases are TGTGCTAGTGGTTTGCTGACAGGGGCAGATACGCAGTATTTT.

By frequency in the sample, this clonotype is medium-sized. The chain combines TRBV18 with TRBJ2-7; TRBD2 aligns across 7 bases. CDR3 size: 14 residues. Germline trimming cut 3 bases from V and 2 bases from J; bases unmatched to any gene: 4. Germline CDR1 is KGHSH and CDR2 is LQKENI. CDR3 region: CASSPGGEAYEQYF. The CDR3 DNA reads as TGTGCCAGCTCACCGGGGGGGGAGGCCTACGAGCAGTACTTC.

In its sample, this clonotype is medium-sized. The chain recombines TRBV6-6 with TRBJ1-3; D is unclear. The ends were cut back, 2 bases at V and 6 bases at J, with 2 bases in the middle. The CDR3 loop spans 11 amino acids. Per the germline V gene, CDR1 is MNHNY and CDR2 is SVGAGI (reference sequence). The CDR3 is CASSYENTIYF. Here the CDR3 DNA reads TGTGCCAGCAGTTACGAAAACACCATATATTTT.

This clonotype showed up just a few times. CDR3: CASSTPGQGNTEAFF. The CDR3 DNA is TGTGCCAGCAGTACACCGGGACAGGGGAACACTGAAGCTTTCTTT. The chain couples TRBV27 to TRBJ1-1; 9 nucleotides agree with TRBD1. V gave up 5 bases and J gave up 1 base; unmatched junction bases: 5. CDR3 length: 15 amino acids. Germline V CDR1 and CDR2: MNHEY, SMNVEV (reference sequence).

The chain's CDR3 is CAIRVGSRANEQFF. The CDR3 nucleotides read TGTGCCATCCGAGTCGGGTCTCGTGCGAATGAGCAGTTCTTC. The chain uses TRBV10-3 and TRBJ2-1; D not resolved. The germline CDR1 and CDR2 sequences are ENHRY and SYGVKD. This CDR3 region has 14 residues. Trimming removed 8 bases from V and 7 bases from J, with 18 bases in between.

The CDR3: CASSLGRQGAADTQYF. The CDR3 DNA sequence: TGTGCCAGCAGCTTAGGGCGACAGGGGGCCGCAGATACGCAGTATTTT. The gene calls are TRBV11-2 and TRBJ2-3, with TRBD1 identical over 10 bases. V dropped 1 base and J dropped 4; count of bases not matched to a gene: 5. The CDR3 loop spans 16 amino acids. The germline V gene has CDR1 SGHAT and CDR2 FQNNGV.

In regard to this clonotype: A much more abundant neighbour one base away suggests this may be a read error. The gene calls are TRBV20-1 and TRBJ1-2; no definite D call. CDR1 is DFQATT, CDR2 SNEGSKA, per germline (reference sequence). This CDR3 comprises 13 residues. In nucleotides, the CDR3 is TGCAGTGCTAGAATCGCGTTGGAGCAAGGCTACAACTTC. This encodes CSARIALEQGYNF.

The V gene is TRBV20-1, the J gene TRBJ2-7, with 10 positions matching TRBD1. V dropped 5 bases and J dropped 0; count of bases not matched to a gene: 7. This CDR3 has 15 residues. CDR1 is DFQATT, CDR2 SNEGSKA, per germline (reference sequence). The CDR3: CSAQPGTGDSYEQYF. The CDR3 nucleotides read TGCAGTGCTCAACCCGGGACAGGGGACTCCTACGAGCAGTACTTC.

In its sample, this clonotype ranks as medium-sized (0.01 to 0.1%). The chain joins TRBV6-4 to TRBJ2-3; 9 bases match TRBD2. Germline V gives CDR1 MRHNA, CDR2 SNTAGT. V shed 3 bases, J shed 4 bases, and the junction held 5 bases outside the gene matches. CDR3 length: 15 residues. Here the CDR3 DNA reads TGTGCCAGCAGTGATTTTGCGGGGGGGCCAGATACGCAGTATTTT. Translating gives CASSDFAGGPDTQYF.

A word on this clonotype: A much larger clone is a single base away; this may be a read error. This chain joins TRBV18 and TRBJ2-1; D is possibly TRBD1 or TRBD2 (6 bases each). The V gene's germline CDR1 is KGHSH and CDR2 LQKENI. This CDR3 is built from 17 residues. The DNA for the CDR3 is TGTGCCAGCTCACCCATTCCAGTGGGGGGCTCCTACAATAAGCAGTTCTTC. Translating gives CASSPIPVGGSYNKQFF.

By its share, this clonotype is medium-sized (0.01 to 0.1%). The gene calls are TRBV13 and TRBJ1-6; D unclear. The V end lost 2 bases, the J end lost 10 bases, and 12 bases lay between the germline ends. Looked up from germline, CDR1 is PRHDT and CDR2 is FYEKMQ (reference sequence). The CDR3 covers 14 residues. Written as DNA, the CDR3 is TGTGCCAGCAGCTTAAGGTCCAACGGGTCACCCCTCCACTTT. Translating gives CASSLRSNGSPLHF.

In this sample, this clonotype turned up a few times. The chain recombines TRBV6-2 or TRBV6-3 with TRBJ1-5; 11 nucleotides align to TRBD1. Germline V gives CDR1 MNHEY, CDR2 SVGEGT. Trimming cost V 2 bases and J 7 bases; bases outside gene matches: 7. The CDR3 contains 16 residues. The CDR3 DNA sequence: TGTGCCAGCAGTTACGGGTCGGGACAGGGGGACCAGCCCCAGCATTTT. Protein: CASSYGSGQGDQPQHF.

The J gene is TRBJ2-3, the V gene TRBV11-2, with TRBD1 matching 9 bases. The CDR3 runs 17 residues. Germline CDR1 and CDR2: SGHAT and FQNNGV. The trim removed 6 bases at V and 2 bases at J, leaving 12 bases unmatched. The CDR3 bases are TGTGCCAGCAGATACCGAAAGGGACAGGGTAACACAGATACGCAGTATTTT. It specifies CASRYRKGQGNTDTQYF.

This clonotype is termed medium-sized. The V gene is TRBV5-6, the J gene TRBJ1-6, with a possible D match to TRBD1 (6 bases). Germline CDR1 and CDR2: SGHDT and YYEEEE. V gave up 2 bases and J gave up 8 bases, with 17 bases separating them. The CDR3 is made up of 16 amino acids. CDR3 protein: CASSLIQGHLDSPLHF. The CDR3 bases are TGTGCCAGCAGCTTAATCCAGGGACACCTAGATTCACCCCTCCACTTT. Full variable domain (rest looked up from reference TRBV5-6 and TRBJ1-6): DAGVTQSPTHLIKTRGQQVTLRCSPKSGHDTVSWYQQALGQGPQFIFQYYEEEERQRGNFPDRFSGHQFPNYSSELNVNALLLGDSALYLCASSLIQGHLDSPLHFGNGTRLTVT.

This clonotype was recorded once. This chain connects TRBV20-1 to TRBJ2-5, with D possibly being TRBD1 (5 bases). V lost 7 bases and J 1 base, leaving 7 bases between the germline ends. Germline values: CDR1 DFQATT, CDR2 SNEGSKA (reference sequence). CDR3 length: 11 amino acids. The DNA of the CDR3 is TGCAGTGGACAGTTCCAAGAGACCCAGTACTTC. It is translated as CSGQFQETQYF.